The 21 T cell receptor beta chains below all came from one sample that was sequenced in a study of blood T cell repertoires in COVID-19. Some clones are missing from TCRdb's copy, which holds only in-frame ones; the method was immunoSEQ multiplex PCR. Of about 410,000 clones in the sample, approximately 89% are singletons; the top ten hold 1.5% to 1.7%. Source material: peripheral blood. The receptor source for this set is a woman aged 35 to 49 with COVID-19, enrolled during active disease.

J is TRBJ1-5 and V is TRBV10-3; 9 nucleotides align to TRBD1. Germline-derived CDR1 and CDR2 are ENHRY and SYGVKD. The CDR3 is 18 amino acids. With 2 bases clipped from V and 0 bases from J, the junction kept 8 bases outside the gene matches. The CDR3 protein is CAISEGQGIYNSNQPQHF. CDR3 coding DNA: TGTGCCATCAGTGAGGGACAGGGGATTTACAATAGCAATCAGCCCCAGCATTTT.

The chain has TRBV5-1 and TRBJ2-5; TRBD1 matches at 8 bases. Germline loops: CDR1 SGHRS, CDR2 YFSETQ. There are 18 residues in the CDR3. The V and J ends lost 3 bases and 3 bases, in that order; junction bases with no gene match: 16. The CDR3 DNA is TGCGCCAGCAGCTGGGGCTGGGGTGGACAGGGAGTTAAAGAGACCCAGTACTTC. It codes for CASSWGWGGQGVKETQYF.

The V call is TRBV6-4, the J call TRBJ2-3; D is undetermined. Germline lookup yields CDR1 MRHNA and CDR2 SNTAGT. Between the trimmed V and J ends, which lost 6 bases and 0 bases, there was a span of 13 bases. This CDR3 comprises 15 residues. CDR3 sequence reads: CASRIYSRSTDTQYF. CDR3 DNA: TGTGCCAGCAGGATTTATAGCCGGAGCACAGATACGCAGTATTTT.

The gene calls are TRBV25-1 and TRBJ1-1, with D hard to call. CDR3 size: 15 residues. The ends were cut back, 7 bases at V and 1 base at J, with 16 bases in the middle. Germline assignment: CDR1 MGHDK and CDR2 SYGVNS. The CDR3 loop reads CASTQTGAGNTEAFF. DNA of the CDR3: TGTGCCAGCACCCAAACGGGAGCGGGGAACACTGAAGCTTTCTTT. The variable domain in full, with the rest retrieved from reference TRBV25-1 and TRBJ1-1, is EADIYQTPRYLVIGTGKKITLECSQTMGHDKMYWYQQDPGMELHLIHYSYGVNSTEKGDLSSESTVSRIRTEHFPLTLESARPSHTSQYLCASTQTGAGNTEAFFGQGTRLTVV.

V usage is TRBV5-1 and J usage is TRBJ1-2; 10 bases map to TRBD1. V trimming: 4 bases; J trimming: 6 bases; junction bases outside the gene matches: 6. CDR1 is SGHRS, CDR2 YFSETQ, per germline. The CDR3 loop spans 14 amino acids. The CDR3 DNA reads TGCGCCAGCAGCCCGGGACAGGGGCGGGATGGCTACACCTTC. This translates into CASSPGQGRDGYTF.

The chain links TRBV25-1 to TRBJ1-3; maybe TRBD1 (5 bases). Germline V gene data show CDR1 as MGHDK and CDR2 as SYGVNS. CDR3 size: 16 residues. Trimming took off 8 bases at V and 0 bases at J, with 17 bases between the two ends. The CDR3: CASSLGSGGSGNTIYF. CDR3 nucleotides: TGTGCCAGCTCTCTCGGGTCGGGGGGCTCTGGAAACACCATATATTTT.

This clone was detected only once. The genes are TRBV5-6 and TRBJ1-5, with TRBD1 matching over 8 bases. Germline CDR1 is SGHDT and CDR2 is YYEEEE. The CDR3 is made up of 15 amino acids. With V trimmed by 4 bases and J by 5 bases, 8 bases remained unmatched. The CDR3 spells CASSRGGTGHQPQHF. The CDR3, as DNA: TGTGCCAGCAGCCGGGGAGGGACAGGACATCAGCCCCAGCATTTT.

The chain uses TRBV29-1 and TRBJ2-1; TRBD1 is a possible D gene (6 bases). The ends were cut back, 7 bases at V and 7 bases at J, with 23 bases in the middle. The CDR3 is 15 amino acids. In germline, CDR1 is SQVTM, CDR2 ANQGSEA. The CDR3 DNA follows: TGCAGCGCTGGTACGGACAGTTTGGTAGGTAATGAGCAGTTCTTC. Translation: CSAGTDSLVGNEQFF.

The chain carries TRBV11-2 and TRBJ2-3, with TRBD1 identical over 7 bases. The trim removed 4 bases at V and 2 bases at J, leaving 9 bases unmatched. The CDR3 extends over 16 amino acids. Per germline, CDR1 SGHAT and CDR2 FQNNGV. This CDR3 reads CASSSQGWSFTDTQYF. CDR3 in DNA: TGTGCCAGCAGCTCACAGGGGTGGAGTTTCACAGATACGCAGTATTTT.

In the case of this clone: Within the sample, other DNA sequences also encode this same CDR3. For the CDR3, the DNA is TGTGCCAGCAGTAGGGACTTCACAGATACGCAGTATTTT. Translated: CASSRDFTDTQYF. The chain uses TRBV2 and TRBJ2-3; maybe TRBD2 (6 bases). The germline V gene encodes CDR1 SNHLY and CDR2 FYNNEI. The CDR3 is 13 residues long. The V gene lost 5 bases and the J gene lost 2 bases, with 8 bases spanning the gap.

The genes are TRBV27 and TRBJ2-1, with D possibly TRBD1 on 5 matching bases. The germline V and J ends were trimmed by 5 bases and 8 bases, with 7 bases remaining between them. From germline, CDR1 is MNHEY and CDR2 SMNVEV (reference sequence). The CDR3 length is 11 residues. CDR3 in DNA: TGTGCCAGCAGTGACAGTTATGAGCAGTTCTTC. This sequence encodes CASSDSYEQFF.

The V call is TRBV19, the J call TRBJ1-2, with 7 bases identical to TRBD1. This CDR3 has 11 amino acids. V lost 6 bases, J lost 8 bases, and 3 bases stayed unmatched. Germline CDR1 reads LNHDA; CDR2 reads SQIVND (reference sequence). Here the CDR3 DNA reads TGTGCCAGTAGGACAGGGTGGGGCTACACCTTC. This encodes CASRTGWGYTF.

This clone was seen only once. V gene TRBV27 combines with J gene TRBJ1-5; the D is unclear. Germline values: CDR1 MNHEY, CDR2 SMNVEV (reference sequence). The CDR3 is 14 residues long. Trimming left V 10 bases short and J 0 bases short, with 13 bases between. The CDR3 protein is CATSDSYSNQPQHF. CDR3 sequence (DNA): TGTGCCACCTCGGACTCTTATAGCAATCAGCCCCAGCATTTT.

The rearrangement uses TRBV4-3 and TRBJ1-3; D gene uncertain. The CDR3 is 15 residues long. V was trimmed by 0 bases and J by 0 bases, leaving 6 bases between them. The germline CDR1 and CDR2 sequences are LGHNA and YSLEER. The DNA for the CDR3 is TGCGCCAGCAGCCAAGATTCCATCTCTGGAAACACCATATATTTT. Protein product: CASSQDSISGNTIYF.

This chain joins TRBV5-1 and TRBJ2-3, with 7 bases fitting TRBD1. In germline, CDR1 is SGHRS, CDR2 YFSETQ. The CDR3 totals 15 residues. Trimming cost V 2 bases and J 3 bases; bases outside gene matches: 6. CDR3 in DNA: TGCGCCAGCAGCTTACCGGGACAGTCTACAGATACGCAGTATTTT. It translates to CASSLPGQSTDTQYF.

The CDR3 DNA is TGTGCCAGCAGTTACTTCGAGGGACAGGGGAACTATGGCTACACCTTC. Translated, it gives CASSYFEGQGNYGYTF. The chain uses TRBV6-5 and TRBJ1-2; 10 bases line up with TRBD1. V was clipped by 1 base and J by 2 bases; unmatched bases: 4. From germline, CDR1 is MNHEY and CDR2 SVGAGI. This CDR3 spans 16 amino acids.

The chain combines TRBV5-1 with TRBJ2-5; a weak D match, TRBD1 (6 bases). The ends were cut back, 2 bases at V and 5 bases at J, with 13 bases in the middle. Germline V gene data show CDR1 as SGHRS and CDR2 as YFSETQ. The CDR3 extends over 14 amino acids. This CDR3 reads CASSFRDTKETQYF. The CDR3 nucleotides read TGCGCCAGCAGCTTTCGGGACACAAAGGAGACCCAGTACTTC.

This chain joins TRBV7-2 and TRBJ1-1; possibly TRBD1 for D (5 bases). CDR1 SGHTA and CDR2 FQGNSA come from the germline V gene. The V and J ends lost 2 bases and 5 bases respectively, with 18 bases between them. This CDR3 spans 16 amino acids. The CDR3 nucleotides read TGTGCCAGCAGCTTAAGGAGAGGGGTACGGGGGACTGAAGCTTTCTTT. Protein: CASSLRRGVRGTEAFF. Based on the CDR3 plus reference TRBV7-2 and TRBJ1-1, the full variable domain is GAGVSQSPSNKVTEKGKDVELRCDPISGHTALYWYRQSLGQGLEFLIYFQGNSAPDKSGLPSDRFSAERTGGSVSTLTIQRTQQEDSAVYLCASSLRRGVRGTEAFFGQGTRLTVV.

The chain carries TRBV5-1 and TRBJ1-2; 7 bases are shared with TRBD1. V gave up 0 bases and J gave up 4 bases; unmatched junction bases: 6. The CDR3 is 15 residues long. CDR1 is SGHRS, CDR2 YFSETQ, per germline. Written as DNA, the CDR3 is TGCGCCAGCAGCTTGGGGTTAGACAGGGCCTATGGCTACACCTTC. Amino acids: CASSLGLDRAYGYTF. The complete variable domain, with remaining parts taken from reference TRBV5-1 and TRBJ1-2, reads KAGVTQTPRYLIKTRGQQVTLSCSPISGHRSVSWYQQTPGQGLQFLFEYFSETQRNKGNFPGRFSGRQFSNSRSEMNVSTLELGDSALYLCASSLGLDRAYGYTFGSGTRLTVV.

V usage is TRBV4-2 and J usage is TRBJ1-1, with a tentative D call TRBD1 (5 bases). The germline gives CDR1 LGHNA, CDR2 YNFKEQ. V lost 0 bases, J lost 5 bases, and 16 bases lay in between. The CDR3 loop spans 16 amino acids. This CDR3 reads CASSQDAGRKGTEAFF. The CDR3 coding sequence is TGTGCCAGCAGCCAAGATGCAGGCAGAAAGGGGACTGAAGCTTTCTTT.

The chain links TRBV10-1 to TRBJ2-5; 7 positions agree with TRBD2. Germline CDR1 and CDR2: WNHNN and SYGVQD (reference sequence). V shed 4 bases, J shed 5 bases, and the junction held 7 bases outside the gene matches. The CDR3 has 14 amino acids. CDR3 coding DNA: TGCGCCAGCAGTGCCTTGACTAGCTTCGAGACCCAGTACTTC. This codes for CASSALTSFETQYF.